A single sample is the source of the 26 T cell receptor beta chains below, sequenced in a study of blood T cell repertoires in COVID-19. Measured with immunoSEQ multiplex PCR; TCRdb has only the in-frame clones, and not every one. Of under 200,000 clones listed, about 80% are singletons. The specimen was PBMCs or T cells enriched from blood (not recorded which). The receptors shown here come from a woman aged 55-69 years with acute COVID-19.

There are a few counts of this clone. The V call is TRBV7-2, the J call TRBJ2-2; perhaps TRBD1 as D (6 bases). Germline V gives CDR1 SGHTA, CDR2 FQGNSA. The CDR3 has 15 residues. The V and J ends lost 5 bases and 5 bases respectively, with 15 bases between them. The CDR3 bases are TGTGCCAGCAGCACGTACGGACAGTCAACCGGGGAGCTGTTTTTT. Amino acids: CASSTYGQSTGELFF.

CDR3 amino acids: CASSLGQGLTGELFF. The CDR3 coding sequence is TGCGCCAGCAGCTTGGGACAGGGGCTTACCGGGGAGCTGTTTTTT. The chain is built from TRBV5-1 and TRBJ2-2, with 8 bases that match TRBD1. The CDR3 consists of 15 residues. J lost 5 bases, V lost 0 bases, and 3 bases had no gene match. Per germline, CDR1 SGHRS and CDR2 YFSETQ.

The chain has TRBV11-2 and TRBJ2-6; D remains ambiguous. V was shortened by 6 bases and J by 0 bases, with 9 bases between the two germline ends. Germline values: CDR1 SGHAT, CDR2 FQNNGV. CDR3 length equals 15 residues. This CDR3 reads CASRSRSSGANVLTF. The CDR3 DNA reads TGTGCCAGCAGGTCACGGAGCTCTGGGGCCAACGTCCTGACTTTC.

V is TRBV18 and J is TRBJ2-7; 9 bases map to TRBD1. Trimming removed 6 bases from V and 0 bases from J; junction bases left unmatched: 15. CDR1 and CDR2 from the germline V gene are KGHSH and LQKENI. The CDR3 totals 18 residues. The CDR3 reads CASSPQNLGTGSSYEQYV. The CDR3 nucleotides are TGTGCCAGCTCCCCCCAAAATCTAGGGACAGGGAGCTCCTACGAGCAGTACGTC.

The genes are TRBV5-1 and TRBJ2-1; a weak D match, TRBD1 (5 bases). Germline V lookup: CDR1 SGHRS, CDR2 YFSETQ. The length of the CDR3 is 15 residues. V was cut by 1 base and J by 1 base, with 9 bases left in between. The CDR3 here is CASSLRQGSYNEQFF. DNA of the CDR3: TGCGCCAGCAGCTTGCGGCAGGGTTCCTACAATGAGCAGTTCTTC.

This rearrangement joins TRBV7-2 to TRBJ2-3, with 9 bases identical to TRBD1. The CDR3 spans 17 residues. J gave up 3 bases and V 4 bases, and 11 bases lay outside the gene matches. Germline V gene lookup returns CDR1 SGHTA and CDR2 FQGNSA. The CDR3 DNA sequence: TGTGCCAGCAGCTGGGGGACAGGGCCCAAGAATACAGATACGCAGTATTTT. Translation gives CASSWGTGPKNTDTQYF.

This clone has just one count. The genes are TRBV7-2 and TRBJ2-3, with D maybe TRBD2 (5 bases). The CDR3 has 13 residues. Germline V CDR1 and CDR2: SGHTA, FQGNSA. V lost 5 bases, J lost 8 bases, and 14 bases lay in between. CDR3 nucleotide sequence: TGTGCCAGCAGCCCCGCCCCACGGGGTACGCAGTATTTT. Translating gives CASSPAPRGTQYF.

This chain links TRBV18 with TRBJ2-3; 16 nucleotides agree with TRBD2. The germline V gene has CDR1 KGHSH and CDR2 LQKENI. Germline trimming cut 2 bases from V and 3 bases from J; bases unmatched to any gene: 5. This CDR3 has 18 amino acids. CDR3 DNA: TGTGCCAGCTCACCAGGGACTAGCGGGAGGGCCCGAACAGATACGCAGTATTTT. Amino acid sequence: CASSPGTSGRARTDTQYF.

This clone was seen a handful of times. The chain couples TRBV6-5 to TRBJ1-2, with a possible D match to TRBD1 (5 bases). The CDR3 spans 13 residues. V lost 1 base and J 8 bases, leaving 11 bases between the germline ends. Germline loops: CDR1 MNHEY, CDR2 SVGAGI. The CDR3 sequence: CASSYLQASGYTF. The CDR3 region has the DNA TGTGCCAGCAGTTACTTACAGGCAAGCGGCTACACCTTC.

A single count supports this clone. CDR3 sequence reads: CASSPDYYEQYF. DNA for the CDR3: TGTGCCAGCAGTCCCGACTACTACGAGCAGTACTTC. The chain uses TRBV6-2 or TRBV6-3 and TRBJ2-7; possibly TRBD2 for D (5 bases). The CDR3 consists of 12 residues. V was pared by 5 bases and J by 3 bases, with 8 bases between. Germline assignment: CDR1 MNHEY and CDR2 SVGEGT.

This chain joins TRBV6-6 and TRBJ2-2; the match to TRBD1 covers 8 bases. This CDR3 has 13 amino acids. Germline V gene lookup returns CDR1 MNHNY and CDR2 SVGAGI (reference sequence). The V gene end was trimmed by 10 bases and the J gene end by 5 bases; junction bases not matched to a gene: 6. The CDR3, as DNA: TGTGCCACCGAGAGACAGGGGACCGGGGAGCTGTTTTTT. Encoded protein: CATERQGTGELFF.

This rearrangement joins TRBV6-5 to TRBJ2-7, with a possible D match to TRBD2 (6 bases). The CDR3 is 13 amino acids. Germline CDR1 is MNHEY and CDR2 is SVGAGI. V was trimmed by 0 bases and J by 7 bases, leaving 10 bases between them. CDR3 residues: CASSYSGLREQYF. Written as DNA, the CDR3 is TGTGCCAGCAGTTACTCGGGACTGCGTGAGCAGTACTTC.

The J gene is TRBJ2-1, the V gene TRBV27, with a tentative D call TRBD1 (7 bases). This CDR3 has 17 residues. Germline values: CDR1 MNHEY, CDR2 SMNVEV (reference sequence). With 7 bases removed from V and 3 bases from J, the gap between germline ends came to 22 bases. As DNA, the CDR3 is TGTGCCAGCACCATTATTCAGGGGGGAGTAAGCTACAATGAGCAGTTCTTC. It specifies CASTIIQGGVSYNEQFF.

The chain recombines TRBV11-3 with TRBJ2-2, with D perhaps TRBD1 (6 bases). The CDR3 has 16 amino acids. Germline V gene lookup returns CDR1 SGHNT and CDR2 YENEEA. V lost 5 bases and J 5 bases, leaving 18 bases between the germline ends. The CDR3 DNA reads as TGTGCCAGCAGCCCCACCTGGGGGCGCCGAACCGGGGAGCTGTTTTTT. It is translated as CASSPTWGRRTGELFF.

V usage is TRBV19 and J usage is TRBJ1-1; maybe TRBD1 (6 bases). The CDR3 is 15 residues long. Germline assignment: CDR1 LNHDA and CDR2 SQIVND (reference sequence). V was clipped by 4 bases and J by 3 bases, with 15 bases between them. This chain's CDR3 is CASSTNRARDTEAFF. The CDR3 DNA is TGTGCCAGTAGTACGAACAGGGCCCGGGACACTGAAGCTTTCTTT.

The CDR3 DNA is TGCAGCGTAGGGGACGGGGGTTTAGGGGAGACCCAGTACTTC. Translated, it gives CSVGDGGLGETQYF. The chain employs TRBV29-1 and TRBJ2-5; possible D gene TRBD2, 6 bases. CDR1 and CDR2 (germline): SQVTM, ANQGSEA. This CDR3 is built from 14 residues. Between the trimmed V and J ends, which lost 6 bases and 5 bases, there was a span of 19 bases.

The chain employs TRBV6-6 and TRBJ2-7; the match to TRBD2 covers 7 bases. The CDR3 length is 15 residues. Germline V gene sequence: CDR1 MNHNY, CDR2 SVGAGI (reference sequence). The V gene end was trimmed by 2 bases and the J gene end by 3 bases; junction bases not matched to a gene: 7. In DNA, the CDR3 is TGTGCCAGCAGTTACGGAGTAGCGGGTGGCTACGAGCAGTACTTC. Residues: CASSYGVAGGYEQYF.

The CDR3 nucleotides read TGTGCCAGCAGTTACAGGGGCTTTGGCTACACCTTC. As protein: CASSYRGFGYTF. The chain combines TRBV6-5 with TRBJ1-2, with D perhaps TRBD1 (5 bases). The CDR3 has 12 amino acids. The germline gives CDR1 MNHEY, CDR2 SVGAGI. The V and J ends lost 2 bases and 7 bases respectively, with 8 bases between them.

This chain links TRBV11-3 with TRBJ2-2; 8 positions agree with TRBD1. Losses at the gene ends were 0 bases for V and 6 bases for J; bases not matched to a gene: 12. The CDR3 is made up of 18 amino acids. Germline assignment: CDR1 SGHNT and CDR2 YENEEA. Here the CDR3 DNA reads TGTGCCAGCAGCTTAGAAAGAAAGCAGGGGGCTGGGGCCGGGGAGCTGTTTTTT. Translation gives CASSLERKQGAGAGELFF.

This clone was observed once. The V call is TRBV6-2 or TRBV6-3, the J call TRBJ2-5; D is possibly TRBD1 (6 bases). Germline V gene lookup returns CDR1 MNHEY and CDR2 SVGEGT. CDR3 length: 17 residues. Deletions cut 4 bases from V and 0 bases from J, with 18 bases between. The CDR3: CASSFTAERGYQETQYF. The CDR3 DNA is TGTGCCAGCAGTTTCACAGCAGAGAGGGGGTACCAAGAGACCCAGTACTTC.

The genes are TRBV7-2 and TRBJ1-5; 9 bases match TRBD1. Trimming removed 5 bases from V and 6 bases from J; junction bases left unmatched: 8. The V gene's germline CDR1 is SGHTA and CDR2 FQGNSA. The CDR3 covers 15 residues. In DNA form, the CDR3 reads TGTGCCAGCAGCCTCACTGGGACAGGGAGTCAGCCCCAGCATTTT. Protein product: CASSLTGTGSQPQHF.

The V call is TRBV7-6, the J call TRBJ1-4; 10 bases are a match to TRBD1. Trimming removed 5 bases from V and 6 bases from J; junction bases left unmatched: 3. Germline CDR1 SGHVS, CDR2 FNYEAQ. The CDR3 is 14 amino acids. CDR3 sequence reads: CASSPGTGDEKLFF. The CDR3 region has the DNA TGTGCCAGCAGCCCCGGGACAGGGGATGAAAAACTGTTTTTT.

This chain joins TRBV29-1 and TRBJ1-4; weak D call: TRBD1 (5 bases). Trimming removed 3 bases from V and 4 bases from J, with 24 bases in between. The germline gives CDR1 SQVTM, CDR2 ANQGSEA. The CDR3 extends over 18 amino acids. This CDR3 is CSVEGWFRGVRSNEKLFF. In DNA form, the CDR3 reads TGCAGCGTTGAGGGGTGGTTTCGGGGGGTTCGGAGTAATGAAAAACTGTTTTTT.

CDR3 loop: CASGTSGNLYGYTF. DNA of the CDR3: TGTGCCAGCGGAACCTCAGGGAACCTCTATGGCTACACCTTC. V gene TRBV28 combines with J gene TRBJ1-2, with D perhaps TRBD1 (5 bases). CDR1 is MDHEN, CDR2 SYDVKM, per germline. V lost 8 bases to trimming and J lost 4 bases, with 17 bases between them. The CDR3 length is 14 residues.

The CDR3 sequence: CASSFTVAKNIQYF. The CDR3 DNA reads TGTGCCAGCAGTTTTACTGTAGCCAAAAACATTCAGTACTTC. The chain has TRBV6-5 and TRBJ2-4; no definite D call. Trimming stripped 4 bases from V and 0 bases from J, with 7 bases between. Germline CDR1 MNHEY, CDR2 SVGAGI. The CDR3 contains 14 residues.

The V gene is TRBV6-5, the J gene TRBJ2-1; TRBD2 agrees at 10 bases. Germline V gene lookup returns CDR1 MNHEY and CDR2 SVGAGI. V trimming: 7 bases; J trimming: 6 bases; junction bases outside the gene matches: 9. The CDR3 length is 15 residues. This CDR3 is CASTLEAGGPNEQFF. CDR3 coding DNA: TGTGCCAGCACGTTAGAAGCGGGAGGGCCCAATGAGCAGTTCTTC.